This passage covers 4 T cell receptor beta chains from one sample sequenced in a study of control samples from healthy donors and cancer patients. Sequencing used immunoSEQ multiplex PCR; TCRdb keeps in-frame clones, though not all of them. The top ten clones hold approximately 0.57% of a sample with 95,000 to 150,000 clones, 92% of them seen once. The sequenced sample consisted of PBMCs. The receptor set was obtained from an elderly man with head and neck cancer.

The rearrangement joins TRBV6-4 to TRBJ2-3; possibly TRBD1 for D (6 bases). Germline loops: CDR1 MRHNA, CDR2 SNTAGT. V was clipped by 8 bases and J by 0 bases, with 15 bases between them. The length of the CDR3 is 15 residues. The CDR3 loop reads CASSRQVGSTDTQYF. The CDR3 DNA is TGTGCCAGCTCCCGACAGGTGGGCAGCACAGATACGCAGTATTTT.

The chain joins TRBV4-3 to TRBJ2-7; 7 positions match TRBD2. The CDR3 consists of 17 residues. With V trimmed by 2 bases and J by 1 base, 11 bases remained unmatched. Germline loops: CDR1 LGHNA, CDR2 YSLEER. The CDR3 here is CASSQSYGGAGSYEQYF. As DNA, the CDR3 is TGCGCCAGCAGCCAATCGTACGGGGGAGCGGGGTCCTACGAGCAGTACTTC.

The chain uses TRBV5-4 and TRBJ2-1, with D perhaps assigned TRBD1 or TRBD2 (5 bases each). CDR1 and CDR2 from the germline V gene are SGHNT and YYREEE (reference sequence). The CDR3 runs to 13 residues. Trimming removed 4 bases from V and 5 bases from J, with 10 bases in between. This CDR3 is CASSTGPNNEQFF. The DNA for the CDR3 is TGTGCCAGCAGCACGGGACCAAACAATGAGCAGTTCTTC.

This chain joins TRBV6-2 or TRBV6-3 and TRBJ1-5, with D unclear. CDR1 is MNHEY, CDR2 SVGEGT, per germline. CDR3 length: 14 amino acids. Between the trimmed V and J ends, which lost 4 bases and 2 bases, there was a span of 9 bases. The CDR3 DNA is TGTGCCAGCAGTTTCGGGAGGCGCAATCAGCCCCAGCATTTT. Protein: CASSFGRRNQPQHF.